The T cell receptor (beta chain) described here comes from a study of blood T cell repertoires in COVID-19. Study summary: COVID-19 samples collected from the United States, Italy and Spain covered acute and convalescent phases.

Germline CDR1 SGDLS, CDR2 YYNGEE. This CDR3 has 12 amino acids. Deletions cut 2 bases from V and 7 bases from J, with 6 bases between. Individuals drawn from 20 to 30 US areas were roughly 18 to 89 years old. In the authors' methods: From reference gene primer amplification, estimates of nucleated cell counts were derived. TCRdb's table, derived via immunoSEQ multiplex PCR, lists solely in-frame clones and lacks some. Clonal size and the V and J genes are those of that table, whereas D and trimming came from the DNA. The table lists some 320,000 clones, roughly nine tenths of them singletons. The clonotype comes from a man in his fifties or sixties who had recovered from COVID-19. The chain carries TRBV9 and TRBJ2-2; perhaps TRBD1 as D (5 bases). The sequenced sample was PBMCs or T cells enriched from blood (not recorded which). CDR3 bases: TGTGCCAGCAGCGTGACAGACGGGGAGCTGTTTTTT. The encoded protein is CASSVTDGELFF.